The 17 T cell receptor beta chains below come from one sample, sequenced in a study of graft-versus-host responses after intestinal transplantation. The assay was immunoSEQ multiplex PCR, and TCRdb's table has in-frame clones only and misses some. The sample includes roughly 75,000 clones, 91% seen only once; the top ten take roughly 0.1%. What these receptors recognize is not known. Sequenced material: unstimulated CD4+ T cells sorted from spleen or lymph node cells, taken before intestinal transplant. The source of these receptors is a human donor who received an intestinal transplant.

The chain uses TRBV5-1 and TRBJ2-7, with TRBD2 matching 16 bases. The CDR3 loop spans 21 amino acids. CDR1 and CDR2 from the germline V gene are SGHRS and YFSETQ. V gave up 3 bases and J gave up 1 base; unmatched junction bases: 16. The CDR3: CASSSHSPGLAGGRGSYEQYF. For the CDR3, the DNA is TGCGCCAGCAGCTCACATTCCCCGGGACTAGCGGGGGGGCGTGGTTCCTACGAGCAGTACTTC.

The chain carries TRBV7-2 and TRBJ1-2; no reliable D call. This CDR3 spans 13 amino acids. Trimming removed 1 base at V and 8 bases at J, with 11 bases between. In germline, CDR1 is SGHTA, CDR2 FQGNSA. The CDR3 coding sequence is TGTGCCAGCAGCTTAGGGGCGGGAGGGGGCTACACCTTC. Translating gives CASSLGAGGGYTF.

This chain uses TRBV19 with TRBJ1-5, with D unresolved. The CDR3 length is 15 residues. CDR1 is LNHDA and CDR2 is SQIVND in the germline V gene (reference sequence). Deletions cut 1 base from V and 4 bases from J, with 11 bases between. The CDR3 protein is CASSIAEGGNQPQHF. CDR3 in DNA: TGTGCCAGTAGTATAGCGGAGGGAGGGAATCAGCCCCAGCATTTT.

The chain is built from TRBV5-8 and TRBJ1-2; tentatively, D is TRBD1 (5 bases). The CDR3 is 14 amino acids. Germline V gene sequence: CDR1 SGHTS, CDR2 YDEGEE. Trimming cost V 0 bases and J 8 bases, with 14 bases left between them. The CDR3 loop is CASSLGGQFGGYTF. The CDR3 DNA sequence: TGTGCCAGCAGCTTGGGAGGACAATTTGGGGGCTACACCTTC.

The CDR3 is CASSSTGRGGYTF. As DNA, the CDR3 is TGTGCCAGCAGCAGTACAGGGAGGGGCGGCTACACCTTC. V usage is TRBV5-6 and J usage is TRBJ1-2; maybe TRBD1 (6 bases). CDR1 is SGHDT, CDR2 YYEEEE, per germline. Trimming took off 4 bases at V and 8 bases at J, with 15 bases between the two ends. This CDR3 region has 13 residues.

This chain connects TRBV18 to TRBJ1-2, with 11 bases lining up with TRBD1. CDR1 and CDR2 from the germline V gene are KGHSH and LQKENI. V shed 1 base and J 6 bases; nucleotides not matched to a gene: 4. This CDR3 is 15 amino acids long. CDR3 region: CASSPRTGGDNGYTF. Written as DNA, the CDR3 is TGTGCCAGCTCACCACGGACAGGGGGCGACAATGGCTACACCTTC.

The chain employs TRBV12-5 and TRBJ1-2; tentatively, D is TRBD1 (5 bases). CDR1 and CDR2 (germline): LGHNT, FRNRAP. Trimming stripped 5 bases from V and 2 bases from J, with 21 bases between. The CDR3 runs to 17 residues. CDR3 bases: TGTGCTAGTGGTCGGGGGACTAGCGGGGCCCGGAACTATGGCTACACCTTC. Its protein is CASGRGTSGARNYGYTF.

This chain joins TRBV21-1 and TRBJ1-1; whether TRBD1, the table's D call, matches the DNA was not checked. TRBV21-1 is termed a pseudogene. The CDR3 is made up of 16 amino acids. The CDR3 bases are TGTGCCAGCAGCAACCGGGACAGGGGTTTGAACACTGAAGCTTTCTTT. The encoded protein is CASSNRDRGLNTEAFF.

The chain combines TRBV7-9 with TRBJ1-2; D gene unclear. The germline CDR1 and CDR2 sequences are SEHNR and FQNEAQ (reference sequence). The V end was cut by 3 bases, the J end by 8 bases, with 16 bases between. The CDR3 contains 14 residues. In DNA form, the CDR3 reads TGTGCCAGCAGCTTTGCCCTTCCCCAGTTCGGCTACACCTTC. Amino acids: CASSFALPQFGYTF.

The rearrangement joins TRBV30 to TRBJ2-5; D possibly corresponds to TRBD1 (5 bases). This CDR3 has 13 residues. Germline V gene lookup returns CDR1 GTSNPN and CDR2 SVGIG (reference sequence). V was pared by 5 bases and J by 1 base, with 11 bases between. The DNA for the CDR3 is TGTGCCTGGGGCGGACAAGTCCAAGAGACCCAGTACTTC. As protein: CAWGGQVQETQYF. Together with reference TRBV30 and TRBJ2-5, the CDR3 gives the full variable domain: SQTIHQWPATLVQPVGSPLSLECTVEGTSNPNLYWYRQAAGRGLQLLFYSVGIGQISSEVPQNLSASRPQDRQFILSSKKLLLSDSGFYLCAWGGQVQETQYFGPGTRLLVL.

The V and J genes are TRBV6-6 and TRBJ1-2, with 7 bases that match TRBD1. CDR1 MNHNY and CDR2 SVGAGI come from the germline V gene (reference sequence). V gave up 4 bases and J gave up 3 bases; unmatched junction bases: 8. This CDR3 region has 15 residues. The chain's CDR3 is CASSLRQGRDYGYTF. The CDR3 nucleotides are TGTGCCAGCAGTTTACGACAGGGTCGGGACTATGGCTACACCTTC.

In nucleotides, the CDR3 is TGTGCCAGCAGCGTAAAGTTAGCCTCCTACGAGCAGTACTTC. Residues: CASSVKLASYEQYF. This chain uses TRBV9 with TRBJ2-7; D not resolved. The germline CDR1 and CDR2 sequences are SGDLS and YYNGEE. The CDR3 consists of 14 residues. V lost 1 base and J 0 bases, leaving 8 bases between the germline ends.

The gene calls are TRBV7-2 and TRBJ2-7, with 13 bases fitting TRBD2. The germline CDR1 and CDR2 sequences are SGHTA and FQGNSA. V trimming: 4 bases; J trimming: 4 bases; junction bases outside the gene matches: 4. This CDR3 comprises 15 residues. CDR3 region: CASSSGLAGKYEQYF. The CDR3 DNA reads TGTGCCAGCAGCTCGGGACTAGCGGGGAAATACGAGCAGTACTTC.

V gene TRBV7-2 combines with J gene TRBJ1-2; D not certain. V lost 5 bases and J lost 2, with 15 bases in between. Germline V CDR1 and CDR2: SGHTA, FQGNSA. The CDR3 runs 15 residues. In nucleotides, the CDR3 is TGTGCCAGCAGCGCGCGAGCGTTGCCCAACTATGGCTACACCTTC. Its protein product is CASSARALPNYGYTF.

The rearrangement links TRBV19 to TRBJ2-3; 10 bases are a match to TRBD2. Per the germline V gene, CDR1 is LNHDA and CDR2 is SQIVND (reference sequence). This CDR3 is built from 15 residues. The trim removed 6 bases at V and 2 bases at J, leaving 5 bases unmatched. This chain's CDR3 is CASRERGGYTDTQYF. The CDR3 DNA reads TGTGCCAGTAGGGAGCGGGGGGGCTACACAGATACGCAGTATTTT.

This clone is a singleton in its sample. This sequence joins TRBV6-5 and TRBJ2-3; D possibly corresponds to TRBD2 (6 bases). The CDR3 spans 15 residues. Trimming left V 6 bases short and J 3 bases short, with 16 bases between. The germline V gene encodes CDR1 MNHEY and CDR2 SVGAGI. The CDR3 loop is CASSLREATTDTQYF. CDR3 DNA: TGTGCCAGCAGCCTTAGGGAGGCCACGACAGATACGCAGTATTTT.

The chain recombines TRBV4-3 with TRBJ2-6; possible D gene TRBD2, 5 bases. The CDR3 has 15 amino acids. CDR1 and CDR2 from the germline V gene are LGHNA and YSLEER. V was trimmed by 5 bases and J by 2 bases, leaving 10 bases between them. In DNA form, the CDR3 reads TGCGCCAGCAGCAACGAGGGAGCTGGGGCCAACGTCCTGACTTTC. It codes for CASSNEGAGANVLTF.